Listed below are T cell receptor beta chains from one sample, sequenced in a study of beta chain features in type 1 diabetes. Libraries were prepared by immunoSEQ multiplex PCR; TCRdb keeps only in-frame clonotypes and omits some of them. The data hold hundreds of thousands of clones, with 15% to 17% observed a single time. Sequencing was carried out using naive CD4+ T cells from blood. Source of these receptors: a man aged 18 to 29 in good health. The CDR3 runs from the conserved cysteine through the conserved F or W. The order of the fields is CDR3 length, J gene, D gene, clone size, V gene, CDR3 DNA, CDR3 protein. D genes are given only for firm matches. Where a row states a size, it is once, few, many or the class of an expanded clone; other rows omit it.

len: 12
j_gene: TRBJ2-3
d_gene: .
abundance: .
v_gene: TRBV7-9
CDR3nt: TGTGCCAGCAGCTTAAGGCCAGATACGCAGTATTTT
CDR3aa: CASSLRPDTQYF

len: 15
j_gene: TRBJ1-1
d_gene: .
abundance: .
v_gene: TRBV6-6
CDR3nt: TGTGCCAGCAGTCTCCCTCCGACAGTAAACACTGAAGCTTTCTTT
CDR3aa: CASSLPPTVNTEAFF

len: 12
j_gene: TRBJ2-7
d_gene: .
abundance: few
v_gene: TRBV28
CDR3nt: TGTGCCAGCAGCTTGAGGGCGGCCGAGCAGTACTTC
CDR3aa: CASSLRAAEQYF

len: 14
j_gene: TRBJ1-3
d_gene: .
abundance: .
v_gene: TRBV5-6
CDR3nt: TGTGCCAGCAGCTTGGACAGCTCTGGAAACACCATATATTTT
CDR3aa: CASSLDSSGNTIYF

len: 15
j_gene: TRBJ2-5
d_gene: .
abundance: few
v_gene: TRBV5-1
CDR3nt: TGCGCCAGCAGCAACGAACGGGGTCTCCGAGAGACCCAGTACTTC
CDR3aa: CASSNERGLRETQYF

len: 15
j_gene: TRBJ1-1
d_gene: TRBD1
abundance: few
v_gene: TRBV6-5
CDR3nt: TGTGCCAGCAGAAGCACGACAGGGATGAACACTGAAGCTTTCTTT
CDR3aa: CASRSTTGMNTEAFF

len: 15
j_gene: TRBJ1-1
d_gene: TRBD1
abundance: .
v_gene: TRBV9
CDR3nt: TGTGCCAGCAGCCCTCGGACAGGGGCGAACACTGAAGCTTTCTTT
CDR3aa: CASSPRTGANTEAFF

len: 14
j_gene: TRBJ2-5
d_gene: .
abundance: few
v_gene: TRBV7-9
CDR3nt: TGTGCCAGCAGCTTTTTAGGGGTAGAGGAGACCCAGTACTTC
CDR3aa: CASSFLGVEETQYF

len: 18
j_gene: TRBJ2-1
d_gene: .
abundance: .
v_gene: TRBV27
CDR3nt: TGTGCCAGCAGTTTGGACTCGACGGCTGCTCGCTCCTACAATGAGCAGTTCTTC
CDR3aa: CASSLDSTAARSYNEQFF

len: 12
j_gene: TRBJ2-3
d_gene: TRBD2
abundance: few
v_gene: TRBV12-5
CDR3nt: TGTGCTAGTGGTCACGCCCGGGGGGCGCAGTATTTT
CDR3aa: CASGHARGAQYF

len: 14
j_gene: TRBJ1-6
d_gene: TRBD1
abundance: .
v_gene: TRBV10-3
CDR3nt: TGTGCCACCCAACCGGGACAGCTTAATTCACCCCTCCACTTT
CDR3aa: CATQPGQLNSPLHF

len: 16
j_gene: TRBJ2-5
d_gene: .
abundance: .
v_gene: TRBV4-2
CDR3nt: TGTGCCAGCAGCCCGAAGGGAAGATCGGGTCAAGAGACCCAGTACTTC
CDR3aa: CASSPKGRSGQETQYF

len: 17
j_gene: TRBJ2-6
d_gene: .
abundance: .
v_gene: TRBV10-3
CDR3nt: TGTGCCATCAGCCCCAGGACAGTTCTCTCTGGGGCCAACGTCCTGACTTTC
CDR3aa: CAISPRTVLSGANVLTF

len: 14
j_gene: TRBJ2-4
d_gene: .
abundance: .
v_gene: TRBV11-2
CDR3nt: TGTGCCAGCAGCTTACAGGGAGCCAAAAACATTCAGTACTTC
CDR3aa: CASSLQGAKNIQYF

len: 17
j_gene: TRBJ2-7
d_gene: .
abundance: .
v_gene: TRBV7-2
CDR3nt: TGTGCCAGCAGCTTAGGATTCTCCAGCGGTATTACCTACGAGCAGTACTTC
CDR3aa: CASSLGFSSGITYEQYF

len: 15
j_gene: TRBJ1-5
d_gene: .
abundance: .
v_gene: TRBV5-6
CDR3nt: TGTGCCAGCAGCCCCTCTGAGGGGCTCAATCAGCCCCAGCATTTT
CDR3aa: CASSPSEGLNQPQHF

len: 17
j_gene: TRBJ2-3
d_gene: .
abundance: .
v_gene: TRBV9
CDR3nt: TGTGCCAGCAGCCTCCGGGACTCCCTAACTCCCACAGATACGCAGTATTTT
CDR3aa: CASSLRDSLTPTDTQYF

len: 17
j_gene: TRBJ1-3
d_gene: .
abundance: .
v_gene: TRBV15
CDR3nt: TGTGCCACCAGCAGAGATCCCCCAGGGAGCTCTGGAAACACCATATATTTT
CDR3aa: CATSRDPPGSSGNTIYF

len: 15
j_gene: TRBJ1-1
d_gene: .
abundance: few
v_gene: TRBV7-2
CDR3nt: TGTGCCAGCAGCCTCCCGCGCGGAGGGAACACTGAAGCTTTCTTT
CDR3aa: CASSLPRGGNTEAFF

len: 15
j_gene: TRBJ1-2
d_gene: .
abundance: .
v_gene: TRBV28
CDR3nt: TGTGCCAGCAGCCTACCTGACCAGAGATCCTATGGCTACACCTTC
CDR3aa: CASSLPDQRSYGYTF

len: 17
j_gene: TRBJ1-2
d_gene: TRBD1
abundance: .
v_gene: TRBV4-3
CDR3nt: TGCGCCAGCAGCCAAGATGCCGGACAGGGGATACTGTTGAGCTACACCTTC
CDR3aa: CASSQDAGQGILLSYTF

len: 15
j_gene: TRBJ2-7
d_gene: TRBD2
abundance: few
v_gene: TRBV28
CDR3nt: TGTGCCAGCAGCGACACTAGCGGGAGGGCATACGAGCAGTACTTC
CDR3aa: CASSDTSGRAYEQYF

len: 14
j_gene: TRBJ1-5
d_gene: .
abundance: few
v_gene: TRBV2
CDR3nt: TGTGCCAGCAGGGGGGAGATCAGCAATCAGCCCCAGCATTTT
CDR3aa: CASRGEISNQPQHF

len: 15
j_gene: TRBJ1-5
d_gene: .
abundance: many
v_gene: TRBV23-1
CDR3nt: TGCGCCAGCAGTCATTCCACGGGGGCGAGGCAGCCCCAGCATTTT
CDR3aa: CASSHSTGARQPQHF

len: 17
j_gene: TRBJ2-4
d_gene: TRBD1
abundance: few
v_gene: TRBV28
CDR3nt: TGTGCCAGCAGTTTACCCAGACAGGGAGTAGCCAAAAACATTCAGTACTTC
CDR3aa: CASSLPRQGVAKNIQYF

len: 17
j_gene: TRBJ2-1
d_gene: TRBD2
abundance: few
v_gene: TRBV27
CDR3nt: TGTGCCAGCAGTTTGCTCTCGGGACTAGCTAAATACAATGAGCAGTTCTTC
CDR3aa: CASSLLSGLAKYNEQFF

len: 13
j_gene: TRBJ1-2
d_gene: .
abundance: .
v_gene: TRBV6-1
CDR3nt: TGTGCCAGCAGTAAGGCCCATAACTATGGCTACACCTTC
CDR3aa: CASSKAHNYGYTF

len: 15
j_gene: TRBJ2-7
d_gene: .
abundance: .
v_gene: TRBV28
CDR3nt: TGTGCCAGCAGGCGGAGCGGGCCTGACTCCTACGAGCAGTACTTC
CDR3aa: CASRRSGPDSYEQYF

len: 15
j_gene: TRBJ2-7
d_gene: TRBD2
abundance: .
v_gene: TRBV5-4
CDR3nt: TGTGCCAGCAGCCCGGGGAAGCGGGAAGCCTACGAGCAGTACTTC
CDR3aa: CASSPGKREAYEQYF

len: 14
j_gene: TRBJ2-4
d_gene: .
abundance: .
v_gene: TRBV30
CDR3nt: TGTGCCTGGGGTGGACAGATAGCCAAAAACATTCAGTACTTC
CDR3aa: CAWGGQIAKNIQYF

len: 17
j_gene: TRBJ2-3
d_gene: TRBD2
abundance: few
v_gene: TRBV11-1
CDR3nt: TGTGCCAGCAGCTTAGGGACTAGCGGGAGCGGAACAGATACGCAGTATTTT
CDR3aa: CASSLGTSGSGTDTQYF

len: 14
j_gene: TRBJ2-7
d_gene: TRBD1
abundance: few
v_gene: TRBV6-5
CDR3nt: TGTGCCACCAATGACCCGGGACAGTCCTACGAGCAGTACTTC
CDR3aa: CATNDPGQSYEQYF

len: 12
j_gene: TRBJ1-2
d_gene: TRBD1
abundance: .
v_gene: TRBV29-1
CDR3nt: TGCAGCGTCGCGCTCGGACAGGGTGGCTACACCTTC
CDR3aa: CSVALGQGGYTF

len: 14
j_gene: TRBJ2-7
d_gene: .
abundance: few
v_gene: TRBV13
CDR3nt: TGTGCCAGCAGCCCTGGGGGCCGTCGGTACGAGCAGTACTTC
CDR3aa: CASSPGGRRYEQYF

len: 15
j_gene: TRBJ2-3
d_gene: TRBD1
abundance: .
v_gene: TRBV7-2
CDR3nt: TGTGCCAGCAGCGCAACCGGGACAGTCACAGATACGCAGTATTTT
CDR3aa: CASSATGTVTDTQYF

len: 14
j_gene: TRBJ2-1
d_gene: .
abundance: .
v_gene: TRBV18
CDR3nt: TGTGCCAGCTCTCTAGCATCCTCCTACAATGAGCAGTTCTTC
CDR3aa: CASSLASSYNEQFF

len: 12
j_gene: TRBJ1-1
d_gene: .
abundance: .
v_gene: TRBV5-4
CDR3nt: TGTGCCAGCAGCCCTGTGAACACTGAAGCTTTCTTT
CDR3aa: CASSPVNTEAFF